A single sample is the source of the 9 T cell receptor beta chains below, sequenced in a study of blood T cell repertoires in COVID-19. This table comes from immunoSEQ multiplex PCR, and its TCRdb copy is limited to in-frame clones, with some not included. The sample records 45,000 to 55,000 clones, around nine tenths being singletons. Sequencing was performed on peripheral blood. The receptors stem from a human donor in a cohort sampled during active COVID-19.

The rearrangement joins TRBV5-4 to TRBJ2-3; TRBD2 agrees at 7 bases. CDR1 SGHNT and CDR2 YYREEE come from the germline V gene (reference sequence). The V and J ends lost 2 bases and 1 base, in that order; junction bases with no gene match: 1. This CDR3 spans 14 amino acids. The CDR3 here is CASSLTSGTDTQYF. CDR3 in DNA: TGTGCCAGCAGCTTAACTAGCGGCACAGATACGCAGTATTTT.

This clone was picked up one time. V usage is TRBV6-5 and J usage is TRBJ1-6, with 7 bases lining up with TRBD1. CDR1 and CDR2 from the germline V gene are MNHEY and SVGAGI. V trimming: 2 bases; J trimming: 7 bases; junction bases outside the gene matches: 5. This CDR3 is 15 amino acids long. Here the CDR3 DNA reads TGTGCCAGCAGTTACACCGGGACAGCGAATTCACCCCTCCACTTT. It yields the protein CASSYTGTANSPLHF.

The gene calls are TRBV4-1 and TRBJ1-5; D is undetermined. Looked up from germline, CDR1 is MGHRA and CDR2 is YSYEKL. CDR3 size: 14 residues. V shed 4 bases and J shed 2 bases, with 9 bases lying between them. The CDR3 DNA follows: TGCGCCAGCAGCCGAGGAGGAGGCAATCAGCCCCAGCATTTT. Translation gives CASSRGGGNQPQHF.

V usage is TRBV7-3 and J usage is TRBJ2-1, with 12 bases aligning to TRBD1. This CDR3 has 16 amino acids. The ends lost 0 bases at V and 9 bases at J; junction bases unmatched: 6. CDR1 and CDR2 from the germline V gene are SGHTA and FQGTGA. The CDR3 reads CASSLTGQGARAEQFF. The CDR3 DNA reads as TGTGCCAGCAGCTTAACGGGACAGGGGGCGCGAGCTGAGCAGTTCTTC.

This chain connects TRBV6-5 to TRBJ1-1, with D possibly TRBD1 on 6 matching bases. The germline gives CDR1 MNHEY, CDR2 SVGAGI. This CDR3 has 16 residues. Deletions cut 2 bases from V and 3 bases from J, with 16 bases between. CDR3 in amino acids: CASSYHAGAADTEAFF. CDR3 nucleotide sequence: TGTGCCAGCAGTTACCACGCGGGGGCGGCGGACACTGAAGCTTTCTTT.

The V and J genes are TRBV2 and TRBJ2-3; TRBD1 aligns across 11 bases. This CDR3 spans 19 amino acids. The trim removed 5 bases at V and 0 bases at J, leaving 13 bases unmatched. Germline CDR1 reads SNHLY; CDR2 reads FYNNEI. The CDR3 spells CASSPQGGTGGTSTDTQYF. Here the CDR3 DNA reads TGTGCCAGCAGTCCCCAGGGGGGGACAGGGGGAACTAGCACAGATACGCAGTATTTT. Full variable domain (missing parts from reference TRBV2 and TRBJ2-3): EPEVTQTPSHQVTQMGQEVILRCVPISNHLYFYWYRQILGQKVEFLVSFYNNEISEKSEIFDDQFSVERPDGSNFTLKIRSTKLEDSAMYFCASSPQGGTGGTSTDTQYFGPGTRLTVL.

The chain employs TRBV6-6 and TRBJ1-6; the match to TRBD1 covers 8 bases. The CDR3 contains 15 residues. Germline CDR1 reads MNHNY; CDR2 reads SVGAGI (reference sequence). V was pared by 0 bases and J by 7 bases, with 2 bases of the junction left unmatched. CDR3 amino acids: CASSYSQGANSPLHF. For the CDR3, the DNA is TGTGCCAGCAGTTACTCCCAGGGGGCCAATTCACCCCTCCACTTT.

V and J are TRBV4-1 and TRBJ1-5, with TRBD1 matching over 9 bases. Per the germline V gene, CDR1 is MGHRA and CDR2 is YSYEKL. The CDR3 spans 16 residues. Losses at the gene ends were 3 bases for V and 4 bases for J; bases not matched to a gene: 7. CDR3 bases: TGCGCCAGCAGCCAGACCGGGACAGGGATAAATCAGCCCCAGCATTTT. This sequence encodes CASSQTGTGINQPQHF.

This clone has just a few counts. V usage is TRBV7-8 and J usage is TRBJ1-4, with 9 bases aligning to TRBD1. The germline V gene encodes CDR1 SGHVS and CDR2 FQNEAQ. The CDR3 length is 16 residues. Germline trimming cut 4 bases from V and 8 bases from J; bases unmatched to any gene: 11. DNA of the CDR3: TGTGCCAGCAGCTCGGGACGACAGGGGGTACGCGAAAAACTGTTTTTT. Translated: CASSSGRQGVREKLFF.